Below are 7 T cell receptor beta chains sequenced from a single sample in a study of T cell clonality in common variable immunodeficiency. Points from the study as a whole: Reportedly, TCR beta sequences from common variable immunodeficiency showed fewer deletions and N-nucleotide insertions.

Antigens of these TCRs are unknown. Clones were sequenced by immunoSEQ multiplex PCR, and TCRdb holds only the in-frame ones, with some missing. Altogether 20,000 to 30,000 clones were found in the sample, and no singletons occur. Input material: peripheral blood mononuclear cells. The receptor set was obtained from a human donor with common variable immunodeficiency.

Ten or more counts support this clone. From the germline J gene comes the end of the CDR3, since the read stops 3 residues before it. The chain links TRBV19 to TRBJ2-4, with 7 bases lining up with TRBD1. This CDR3 comprises 13 residues. Trimming removed 9 bases from V and 3 bases from J; junction bases left unmatched: 5. Germline lookup yields CDR1 LNHDA and CDR2 SQIVND (reference sequence). Here the CDR3 reads CARPRDSKNIQYF. The DNA read from the CDR3 is TGTGCCAGGCCTAGGGACAGCAAAAACATT. The variable domain in full, completed from reference TRBV19 and TRBJ2-4, reads DGGITQSPKYLFRKEGQNVTLSCEQNLNHDAMYWYRQDPGQGLRLIYYSQIVNDFQKGDIAEGYSVSREKKESFPLTVTSAQKNPTAFYLCARPRDSKNIQYFGAGTRLSVL.

This clone appeared many times. The sequenced fragment ends 3 residues before the CDR3 boundary, so the rest is inferred from the germline J gene. The chain is built from TRBV18 and TRBJ1-1; possibly TRBD1 for D (5 bases). The CDR3 runs 16 residues. In germline, CDR1 is KGHSH, CDR2 LQKENI. Deletions cut 0 bases from V and 0 bases from J, with 11 bases between. The CDR3 sequence: CASSPPMAGMNTEAFF. CDR3 bases read: TGTGCCAGCTCACCACCGATGGCAGGGATGAACACTGAA.

This clone was detected only a few times. The CDR3 here is CASAREGAYEQYF. CDR3 DNA, as far as it was read: TGCGCCAGCGCGCGGGAGGGGGCCTACGAG. The chain has TRBV10-2 and TRBJ2-7; 9 bases line up with TRBD2. The CDR3 is cut off 3 residues early in the read; its end comes from the germline J gene. Germline V gene lookup returns CDR1 WSHSY and CDR2 SAAADI. V lost 8 bases, J lost 2 bases, and 4 bases stayed unmatched. This CDR3 comprises 13 residues.

Only a few counts were recorded for this clone. CDR3 amino acids: CASSTRLAGVETQYF. The sequenced CDR3 bases are TGTGCCAGCAGCACCCGACTAGCGGGAGTGGAGACC. The J gene is TRBJ2-5, the V gene TRBV7-8; 12 nucleotides align to TRBD2. The read ends 3 residues early relative to the CDR3; the germline J gene fills the gap. There are 15 residues in the CDR3. CDR1 and CDR2 (germline): SGHVS, FQNEAQ. Trimming removed 5 bases from V and 5 bases from J; junction bases left unmatched: 6.

This clone was found many times. The read comes to an end 3 residues before the CDR3 does, leaving the germline J gene to fill in the end. The chain combines TRBV19 with TRBJ2-7; D might be TRBD2 (6 bases). Germline V gene sequence: CDR1 LNHDA, CDR2 SQIVND (reference sequence). The CDR3 extends over 13 amino acids. The germline V and J ends were trimmed by 1 base and 5 bases, with 9 bases remaining between them. The DNA read from the CDR3 is TGTGCCAGTAGTATAGGCGGGGTGAACGAG. This codes for CASSIGGVNE. The complete CDR3 sequence is CASSIGGVNEQYF.

This clone appeared a few times. The read finishes 3 residues shy of the CDR3 end, and the germline J gene is used to complete it. This sequence joins TRBV18 and TRBJ1-1; D may be TRBD1 (6 bases). CDR3 size: 15 residues. Trimming took off 1 base at V and 1 base at J, with 10 bases between the two ends. The germline V gene has CDR1 KGHSH and CDR2 LQKENI. CDR3 DNA, as far as it was read: TGTGCCAGCTCACCACAGGGGGGGACGAACACTGAA. Translation gives CASSPQGGTNTE. The whole CDR3 protein is CASSPQGGTNTEAFF. The whole variable domain, filled in from reference TRBV18 and TRBJ1-1, reads NAGVMQNPRHLVRRRGQEARLRCSPMKGHSHVYWYRQLPEEGLKFMVYLQKENIIDESGMPKERFSAEFPKEGPSILRIQQVVRGDSAAYFCASSPQGGTNTEAFFGQGTRLTVV.

This clone was detected ten times or more. The CDR3 end falls 3 residues outside the read, so it is completed with the germline J gene. This chain links TRBV20-1 with TRBJ2-7; D is unclear. CDR3 length equals 12 residues. Germline CDR1 reads DFQATT; CDR2 reads SNEGSKA (reference sequence). Trimming took off 0 bases at V and 0 bases at J, with 3 bases between the two ends. The CDR3 DNA, read in part, is TGCAGTGCTAGAGATCACTCCTACGAG. Its protein product is CSARDHSYE. From start to end, the CDR3 is CSARDHSYEQYF.